This record covers a single TCR beta chain. Original analysis: Nucleated cell number was recorded as an estimate derived from reference gene primer amplification. Produced via immunoSEQ multiplex PCR; TCRdb's table is partial and in-frame only. The V and J calls and clone size are taken from that table; D and trimming were inferred from the DNA. The sample lists 200,000 to 300,000 clones, around 88% occurring once. Germline-derived CDR1 and CDR2 are SEHNR and FQNEAQ (reference sequence). The ends lost 0 bases at V and 10 bases at J; junction bases unmatched: 2. The CDR3 consists of 14 residues. These data come from a study of blood T cell repertoires in COVID-19. Study-wide context: Acute and convalescent COVID-19 specimens originated in the United States, Italy and Spain. T cells, B-cell-depleted T cells, or PBMCs provided the cDNA or gDNA that served as material.

V gene TRBV7-9 combines with J gene TRBJ1-5; 11 positions agree with TRBD1. This TCR was recovered from a man between 25 and 39 years old with active or convalescent COVID-19. The sequenced sample was peripheral blood. The DNA of the CDR3 is TGTGCCAGCAGCTTAGCCGGACAGGGGGCCCCCCAGCATTTT. Translated: CASSLAGQGAPQHF.